One and the same sample provided the 11 T cell receptor beta chains below, sequenced in a study of T cells after yellow fever vaccination. TCRdb itself ran the 5' RACE reads through MiXCR, one entry per CDR3 protein. The sample holds 40,000 or so distinct CDR3 sequences, about 6.8% seen once. The sequences come from CD8+ T cells not binding an NS4B(214-222) dextramer, sorted from PBMCs, collected 45 days after the yellow fever booster vaccination. The receptor source for this set is a man under 40 who received the YFV17D yellow fever vaccine.

This clonotype was counted between two and nine times. The CDR3 bases are TGTGCCAGCAGCCGAAGTGACTCGAACACTGAAGCTTTCTTT. Protein: CASSRSDSNTEAFF. The genes are TRBV12-3 or TRBV12-4 and TRBJ1-1; D call uncertain. The CDR3 has 14 residues. The V end lost 6 bases, the J end lost 1 base, and 12 bases lay between the germline ends.

Ten or more counts support this clonotype. The gene calls are TRBV12-3 or TRBV12-4 and TRBJ2-2; TRBD1 aligns across 7 bases. The CDR3 totals 17 residues. The trim removed 6 bases at V and 4 bases at J, leaving 14 bases unmatched. The chain's CDR3 is CASRTEYRGPGTGELFF. Written as DNA, the CDR3 is TGTGCCAGCAGGACCGAATACAGGGGTCCGGGCACCGGGGAGCTGTTTTTT.

In this sample, this clonotype turned up many times. CDR3 amino acids: CASSHTSGRASSYNEQFF. CDR3 bases: TGTGCCAGCAGCCACACTAGCGGGAGGGCTAGCTCCTACAATGAGCAGTTCTTC. V is TRBV11-1 and J is TRBJ2-1, with 13 bases lining up with TRBD2. The junction had 7 bases not matched to a gene; V was cut back by 5 bases and J by 0 bases. Germline CDR1 and CDR2: SGHAT and FQDESV (reference sequence). The CDR3 runs to 18 residues. Full variable domain (rest looked up from reference TRBV11-1 and TRBJ2-1): EAEVAQSPRYKITEKSQAVAFWCDPISGHATLYWYRQILGQGPELLVQFQDESVVDDSQLPKDRFSAERLKGVDSTLKIQPAELGDSAMYLCASSHTSGRASSYNEQFFGPGTRLTVL.

J is TRBJ1-5 and V is TRBV2; no definite D call. Germline V CDR1 and CDR2: SNHLY, FYNNEI. Trimming pared 2 bases from V and 4 bases from J, leaving 15 bases between. The CDR3 has 16 residues. The CDR3: CASSEHRHSRNQPQHF. DNA of the CDR3: TGTGCCAGCAGTGAACACAGACATTCACGAAATCAGCCCCAGCATTTT. The whole variable domain, remainder taken from reference TRBV2 and TRBJ1-5, is EPEVTQTPSHQVTQMGQEVILRCVPISNHLYFYWYRQILGQKVEFLVSFYNNEISEKSEIFDDQFSVERPDGSNFTLKIRSTKLEDSAMYFCASSEHRHSRNQPQHFGDGTRLSIL.

This clonotype showed up many times. The rearrangement links TRBV4-3 to TRBJ2-7, with 7 nucleotides matching TRBD2. The germline V gene has CDR1 LGHNA and CDR2 YSLEER. This CDR3 region has 15 residues. V lost 3 bases to trimming and J lost 2 bases; unmatched junction nucleotides: 7. CDR3 sequence: CASSHGPGGTYEQYF. As DNA, the CDR3 is TGCGCCAGCAGCCATGGGCCGGGAGGAACCTACGAGCAGTACTTC.

This clonotype was recorded many times. The chain recombines TRBV5-1 with TRBJ2-7, with D hard to call. V lost 4 bases to trimming and J lost 2 bases, with 7 bases between them. The CDR3 is 12 residues long. The germline V gene has CDR1 SGHRS and CDR2 YFSETQ. The CDR3 coding sequence is TGCGCCAGCAGCGATGACGCCTACGAGCAGTACTTC. Translating it yields CASSDDAYEQYF.

This clonotype was counted only a few times. The chain joins TRBV12-3 or TRBV12-4 to TRBJ1-2, with D possibly TRBD1 on 5 matching bases. V lost 5 bases and J 3 bases, leaving 13 bases between the germline ends. The CDR3 spans 14 residues. CDR3 in amino acids: CASSPWGVDYGYTF. The CDR3 coding sequence is TGTGCCAGCAGTCCGTGGGGGGTGGACTATGGCTACACCTTC.

This clonotype was seen ten or more times. The chain is built from TRBV27 and TRBJ2-7; tentatively, D is TRBD2 (5 bases). The CDR3 covers 17 residues. CDR1 is MNHEY, CDR2 SMNVEV, per germline (reference sequence). V shed 11 bases and J shed 0 bases, with 26 bases lying between them. The CDR3 is CAYETEEGKPSSYEQYF. DNA for the CDR3: TGTGCCTACGAGACCGAAGAGGGTAAGCCCTCCTCCTACGAGCAGTACTTC.

This clonotype was detected ten times or more. This chain links TRBV6-2 or TRBV6-3 with TRBJ1-5, with unresolved D. Trimming removed 2 bases at V and 4 bases at J, with 9 bases between. The CDR3 is 14 residues long. In germline, CDR1 is MNHEY, CDR2 SVGEGT. CDR3 residues: CASSYRLGNQPQHF. The CDR3 DNA reads as TGTGCCAGCAGTTACCGCCTCGGGAATCAGCCCCAGCATTTT.

This clonotype was picked up many times. This chain connects TRBV11-2 to TRBJ2-5; 7 bases match TRBD2. Germline CDR1 and CDR2: SGHAT and FQNNGV. After removal of 1 base from V and 5 bases from J, the junction contained 7 bases not matched to a gene. CDR3 length equals 15 residues. DNA of the CDR3: TGTGCCAGCAGCTTAGGGGCGGGAGTGACGGAGACCCAGTACTTC. This translates into CASSLGAGVTETQYF.

The sample holds many counts of this clonotype. The J gene is TRBJ2-2, the V gene TRBV4-3; 7 bases match TRBD2. Per the germline V gene, CDR1 is LGHNA and CDR2 is YSLEER. The CDR3 spans 15 residues. The V segment lost 2 bases and the J segment 4 bases; nucleotides outside the gene matches: 4. The CDR3 loop is CASSQTWGGTGELFF. The DNA of the CDR3 is TGCGCCAGCAGCCAAACCTGGGGGGGCACCGGGGAGCTGTTTTTT.